A selection of T cell receptor beta chains follows, all from one sample in a study of T cells after yellow fever vaccination. TCRdb redid the calling of the 5' RACE reads with MiXCR, one entry per CDR3 protein. The table includes more than 95,000 distinct CDR3 sequences, around 7.4% detected once. This specimen consisted of CD4+ T cells sorted from PBMCs, obtained around 10 days after the first yellow fever vaccination. The receptors originated from a young man who received the YFV17D yellow fever vaccine. The CDR3 runs from the conserved cysteine through the conserved F or W. D genes are given only for firm matches. Only some rows state a clone size, as once, few, many or a class for expanded clones.

V gene	clone size	D gene	J gene	CDR3 DNA	CDR3 protein
TRBV20-1	many	-	TRBJ1-5	TGCAGTGCTAGAGTTGGGGGCCCCCGACAGCCCCAGCATTTT	CSARVGGPRQPQHF
TRBV29-1	many	TRBD2	TRBJ2-1	TGCAGCGTTGTGAGAGGCGGGGGGGCCTACAATGAGCAGTTCTTC	CSVVRGGGAYNEQFF
TRBV20-1	many	TRBD1	TRBJ1-2	TGCAGTGCTAGTCACCCCGGGACAGGGCAGGGCTACACCTTC	CSASHPGTGQGYTF
TRBV18	many	TRBD1	TRBJ2-7	TGTGCCAGCTCGGCCGGGACAGGGATCTCCTACGAGCAGTACTTC	CASSAGTGISYEQYF
TRBV20-1	few	TRBD2	TRBJ2-5	TGCAGTGCTCTGCGGCTAGCGGGGGGCCAAGAGACCCAGTACTTC	CSALRLAGGQETQYF
TRBV7-2	-	TRBD2	TRBJ2-1	TGTGCCAGCAGCCTGCGAGCGGGGGGGCGGGGTAATGAGCAGTTCTTC	CASSLRAGGRGNEQFF
TRBV6-1	many	-	TRBJ1-4	TGTGCCAGCAGCCTCGGGACGGGCTGGAAACTGTTTTTT	CASSLGTGWKLFF
TRBV10-3	many	-	TRBJ2-7	TGTGCCATCAGTGACGCGGGACACCGGTACGAGCAGTACTTC	CAISDAGHRYEQYF
TRBV7-2	many	TRBD1	TRBJ2-7	TGTGCCAGCAGCCCCGGGACAGGGTTCTACGAGCAGTACTTC	CASSPGTGFYEQYF
TRBV7-2	many	TRBD2	TRBJ2-1	TGTGCCAGCAGCTTTCGGCTAGCGGGGGACCGTGAGCAGTTCTTC	CASSFRLAGDREQFF
TRBV20-1	many	-	TRBJ1-2	TGCAGTGCTAGTTTCGGCTACACCTTC	CSASFGYTF
TRBV19	-	-	TRBJ2-5	TGTGCCAGCCGCAGGGCCGGGGGGCTTAAAGAGACCCAGTACTTC	CASRRAGGLKETQYF
TRBV7-2	many	-	TRBJ2-5	TGTGCCAGCAGCTTAGATTCTAGGACAGATAGGACCCAGTACTTC	CASSLDSRTDRTQYF
TRBV7-6	many	TRBD1	TRBJ2-7	TGTGCCAGCAGCTTTAGACAGGGTGTTGGGTACGAGCAGTACTTC	CASSFRQGVGYEQYF
TRBV4-1	many	TRBD1	TRBJ1-4	TGCGCCAGCAGCCAAGAAAACAGGGGTTTTGAAAAACTGTTTTTT	CASSQENRGFEKLFF
TRBV25-1	many	TRBD2	TRBJ2-4	TGTGCCAGCAGTGGCCTCGGGGCTAGCGGGGGGACAAACATTCAGTACTTC	CASSGLGASGGTNIQYF
TRBV20-1	-	-	TRBJ1-1	TGCAGTGCATGCCCCGACAGGAACACTGAAGCTTTCTTT	CSACPDRNTEAFF
TRBV7-2	many	-	TRBJ2-3	TGTGCCAGCAGCCCGGACTCTAGCACAGATACGCAGTATTTT	CASSPDSSTDTQYF
TRBV10-3	many	TRBD2	TRBJ2-3	TGTGCCATCAGCACCGGGACTAGCGGGGGGAACACAGATACGCAGTATTTT	CAISTGTSGGNTDTQYF
TRBV12-3/TRBV12-4	many	-	TRBJ2-3	TGTGCCAGCAGCTCAGGGGCTTGGGATACGCAGTATTTT	CASSSGAWDTQYF
TRBV9	few	-	TRBJ1-6	TGTGCCAGCAGCGTAGGGGCGTTGGATTCACCCCTCCACTTT	CASSVGALDSPLHF
TRBV3-1	many	-	TRBJ2-4	TGTGCCAGCAGCCAAGATCGGAGTCAACTCCTCGCGGCCAAAAACATTCAGTACTTC	CASSQDRSQLLAAKNIQYF
TRBV11-2	-	-	TRBJ1-1	TGTGCCAGCGGCCCTGGGCCGTTGAACACTGAAGCTTTCTTT	CASGPGPLNTEAFF
TRBV21-1	many	-	TRBJ2-4	TGTGCCAGCAGCAAAAGGGACAGGGAGAATGCGCTAGCCAAAAACATTCAGTACTTC	CASSKRDRENALAKNIQYF
TRBV4-1	many	TRBD1	TRBJ1-2	TGCGCCAGCAGCCAAGATTGGCAGGGGGTAGGCGGCTACACCTTC	CASSQDWQGVGGYTF
TRBV12-3/TRBV12-4	many	-	TRBJ1-1	TGTGCCAGCAAACCAAGGGAGTTATTAGTTCGGGGCACTGAAGCTTTCTTT	CASKPRELLVRGTEAFF
TRBV7-9	many	-	TRBJ2-5	TGTGCCAGCGGAGGAGAGGGGCTGGAAGAGACCCAGTACTTC	CASGGEGLEETQYF
TRBV7-9	many	-	TRBJ1-1	TGTGCCAGCAGCCCTCATGGGCGGTCCACTGAAGCTTTCTTT	CASSPHGRSTEAFF
TRBV5-1	many	TRBD2	TRBJ2-5	TGCGCCAGCAGGACCGGACTAGCGGGCCAGACCCAGTACTTC	CASRTGLAGQTQYF
TRBV20-1	few	TRBD2	TRBJ2-1	TGCAGTGCTAGTCATACTAGCGGGGGGGGCAATGAGCAGTTCTTC	CSASHTSGGGNEQFF
TRBV25-1	many	TRBD2	TRBJ2-3	TGTGCCAGCAGTGAACATGGCGGGGGGGCAGATACGCAGTATTTT	CASSEHGGGADTQYF
TRBV6-5	many	TRBD2	TRBJ2-3	TGTGCCAGCAGTTACTCGAGTCCGGGACTAATTCTAGATACGCAGTATTTT	CASSYSSPGLILDTQYF
TRBV3-1	medium-sized	-	TRBJ2-3	TGTGCCAGCAGCCAAGGGTTGGCTGATACGCAGTATTTT	CASSQGLADTQYF
TRBV20-1	many	-	TRBJ1-2	TGCAGTGCTCCCCCAGGGGCCGGTCCATATGGCTACACCTTC	CSAPPGAGPYGYTF
TRBV12-3/TRBV12-4	few	-	TRBJ2-7	TGTGCCAGCAGTTTGGGCGGCTCCTACGAGCAGTACTTC	CASSLGGSYEQYF
TRBV7-3	many	-	TRBJ2-1	TGTGCCAGCAGCCCGACCCCCGGGGCCTACAATGAGCAGTTCTTC	CASSPTPGAYNEQFF
TRBV5-1	many	-	TRBJ2-7	TGCGCCAGCAGCATGGGAAAGGTCGAGCAGTACTTC	CASSMGKVEQYF
TRBV5-6	-	-	TRBJ2-3	TGTGCCAGCAGCTTGGTGAGCCTCAAAGCCACAGATACGCAGTATTTT	CASSLVSLKATDTQYF
TRBV19	-	-	TRBJ1-4	TGTGCCAGTGGATATATCGGGGCCCTTAATGAAAAACTGTTTTTT	CASGYIGALNEKLFF
TRBV2	many	-	TRBJ1-6	TGTGCCAGCAGTGCAGAGCAGGGGATTTCACCCCTCCACTTT	CASSAEQGISPLHF